This T cell receptor (beta chain) is drawn from a study of shared clonotypes between healthy human individuals. Findings and limits, study-wide: Incompleteness in sorted-subset sequencing, despite large depth, was shown by rarefaction. Few donors restricted represented genetic and exposure-history diversity.

CDR3 size: 13 residues. Of note for this clone: Its antigen is not known.

Method: immunoSEQ multiplex PCR; TCRdb's copy keeps in-frame clones and lacks some. The data hold 800,000 to 1,200,000 clones, with roughly 74% observed a single time. The sequencing sample was made of memory CD4+ T cells from PBMCs. Documented subset: CD45RA-negative fraction. J is TRBJ1-2 and V is TRBV21-1. TRBV21-1 is a listed pseudogene. The origin of this receptor is a man aged 18-30 years in good health. Some clones in this sample may be carry-over from other donors' samples. CDR3 in DNA: TGTGCCAGCAGCAAAGGGGGGAACTATGGCTACACCTTC. Translation: CASSKGGNYGYTF.